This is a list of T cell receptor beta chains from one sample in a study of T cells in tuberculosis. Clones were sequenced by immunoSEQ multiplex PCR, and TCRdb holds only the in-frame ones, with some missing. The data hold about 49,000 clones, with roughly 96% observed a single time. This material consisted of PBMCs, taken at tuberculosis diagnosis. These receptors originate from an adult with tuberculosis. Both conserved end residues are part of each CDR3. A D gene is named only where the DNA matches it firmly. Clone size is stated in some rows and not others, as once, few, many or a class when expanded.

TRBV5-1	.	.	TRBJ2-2	CASSLMQGNTGELFF	TGCGCCAGCAGCTTGATGCAGGGGAACACCGGGGAGCTGTTTTTT
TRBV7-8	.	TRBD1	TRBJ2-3	CASSARDREYTDTQYF	TGTGCCAGCAGCGCCCGGGACAGGGAGTACACAGATACGCAGTATTTT
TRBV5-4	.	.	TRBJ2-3	CASSLRGEDTQYF	TGTGCCAGCAGCTTGCGAGGCGAGGATACGCAGTATTTT
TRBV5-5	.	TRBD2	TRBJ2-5	CASSLAFEAGDRETQYF	TGTGCCAGCAGCTTGGCCTTCGAAGCGGGAGATCGGGAGACCCAGTACTTC
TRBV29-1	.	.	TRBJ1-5	CSVAGQAGQPQHF	TGCAGCGTTGCGGGGCAAGCGGGTCAGCCCCAGCATTTT
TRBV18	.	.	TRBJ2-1	CASSPPVASGSLEFF	.
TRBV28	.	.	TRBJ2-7	CASSPGSQGSYEQYF	TGTGCCAGCAGTCCCGGGTCCCAGGGGTCCTACGAGCAGTACTTC
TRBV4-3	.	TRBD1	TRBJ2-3	CASSQGGTGDYSTDTQYF	TGCGCCAGCAGCCAAGGTGGGACAGGGGATTATAGCACAGATACGCAGTATTTT
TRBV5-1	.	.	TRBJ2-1	CASSLGHRNEQFF	TGCGCCAGCAGCCTGGGACATCGCAATGAGCAGTTCTTC
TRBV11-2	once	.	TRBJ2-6	CASSLGSWSSGANVLTF	TGTGCCAGCAGCTTAGGGAGTTGGTCCTCTGGGGCCAACGTCCTGACTTTC
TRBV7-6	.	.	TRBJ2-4	CASSSATGTNFKNIQYF	TGTGCCAGCAGCTCCGCGACCGGGACAAATTTCAAAAACATTCAGTACTTC
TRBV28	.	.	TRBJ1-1	CASSSRGVVVEAFF	TGTGCCAGCAGTTCCAGGGGAGTGGTTGTTGAAGCTTTCTTT
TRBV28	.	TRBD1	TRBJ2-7	CASSPGGSPSYEQYF	TGTGCCAGCAGTCCAGGGGGCTCACCCTCCTACGAGCAGTACTTC
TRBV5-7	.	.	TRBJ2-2	CASSLSNEHRGAVF	TGTGCCAGCAGCTTGAGTAACGAACACCGGGGAGCTGTTTTT
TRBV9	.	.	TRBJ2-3	CASSEGVTDTQYF	TGTGCCAGCAGCGAGGGGGTCACAGATACGCAGTATTTT
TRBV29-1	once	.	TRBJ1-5	CSASRGPQHF	TGCAGCGCCAGCCGAGGGCCCCAGCATTTT
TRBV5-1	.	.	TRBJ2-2	CASSDSLNTGELFF	TGCGCCAGCAGCGACAGCCTTAACACCGGGGAGCTGTTTTTT
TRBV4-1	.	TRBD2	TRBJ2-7	CASSQDPLAVSYEQYF	TGCGCCAGCAGCCAAGATCCCCTAGCGGTCTCCTACGAGCAGTACTTC
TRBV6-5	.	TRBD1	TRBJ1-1	CASIRTGGNTEAFF	TGTGCCAGCATTCGAACAGGGGGGAACACTGAAGCTTTCTTT
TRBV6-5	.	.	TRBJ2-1	CASSYEGVDLNNEQFF	TGTGCCAGCAGTTACGAGGGCGTAGACCTAAACAATGAGCAGTTCTTC
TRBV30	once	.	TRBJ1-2	CAWSGSTGNGYTF	TGTGCCTGGAGTGGATCCACAGGAAATGGCTACACCTTC
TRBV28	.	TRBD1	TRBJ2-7	CASSPGTALTYEQYF	TGTGCCAGCAGTCCCGGGACAGCACTAACCTACGAGCAGTACTTC
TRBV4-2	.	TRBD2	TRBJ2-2	CASSSKGGLAGPNTGELFF	TGTGCCAGCAGCTCCAAGGGGGGACTAGCGGGACCGAACACCGGGGAGCTGTTTTTT
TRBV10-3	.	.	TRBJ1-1	CAISGIWGRGDTEAFF	TGTGCCATCAGTGGCATTTGGGGGCGAGGGGACACTGAAGCTTTCTTT
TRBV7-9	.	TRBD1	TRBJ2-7	CASSLKGQGVTPYEQYF	TGTGCCAGCAGCTTGAAGGGTCAGGGGGTAACTCCCTACGAGCAGTACTTC
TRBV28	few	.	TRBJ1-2	CASSLLRHFLTGSYTF	TGTGCCAGCAGTTTACTCCGACATTTCCTCACCGGGAGCTACACCTTC
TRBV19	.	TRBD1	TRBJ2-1	CASSRGQEGEQFF	TGTGCCAGTAGTCGGGGACAGGAGGGTGAGCAGTTCTTC
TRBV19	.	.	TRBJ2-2	CASFKTGELFF	TGTGCCAGTTTCAAAACCGGGGAGCTGTTTTTT
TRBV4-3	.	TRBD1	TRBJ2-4	CASSQDGTDAKNIQYF	TGCGCCAGCAGCCAAGATGGGACAGATGCCAAAAACATTCAGTACTTC
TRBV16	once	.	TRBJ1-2	CASSQLTGIGRASYGYTF	TGTGCCAGCAGCCAATTGACGGGCATTGGCAGGGCCTCGTATGGCTACACCTTC
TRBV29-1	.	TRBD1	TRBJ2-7	CSVGDRAGLEQYF	TGCAGCGTCGGGGACAGGGCCGGCCTTGAGCAGTACTTC
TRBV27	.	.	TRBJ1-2	CASSFSLGYGYTF	TGTGCCAGCAGTTTTTCACTAGGCTATGGCTACACCTTC
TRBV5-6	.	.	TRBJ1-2	CASSLGLPGDGGYGYTF	TGTGCCAGCAGCTTGGGGTTACCAGGGGATGGTGGTTATGGCTACACCTTC
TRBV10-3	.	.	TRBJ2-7	CAISYDVGGLQSGEQYF	TGTGCCATCAGCTACGACGTCGGCGGGCTCCAATCGGGGGAGCAGTACTTC
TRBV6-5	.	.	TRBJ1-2	CASSYLAGVGGYTF	TGTGCCAGCAGTTACTTGGCAGGGGTCGGTGGCTACACCTTC
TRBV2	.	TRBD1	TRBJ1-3	CASTLDRGNTIYF	TGTGCCAGCACCCTGGACAGGGGAAACACCATATATTTT
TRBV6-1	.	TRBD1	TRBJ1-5	CASRSTGGNQPQHF	TGTGCCAGCAGGTCGACAGGGGGCAATCAGCCCCAGCATTTT
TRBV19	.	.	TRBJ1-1	CASSLTGNTEAFF	TGTGCCAGTAGCTTGACAGGGAACACTGAAGCTTTCTTT
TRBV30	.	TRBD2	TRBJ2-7	CAWNPGTSSYEQYF	TGTGCCTGGAACCCCGGGACTAGTAGTTACGAGCAGTACTTC
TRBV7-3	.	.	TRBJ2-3	CASSPRGSDTQYF	TGTGCCAGCAGCCCAAGAGGGTCGGATACGCAGTATTTT
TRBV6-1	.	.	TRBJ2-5	CASSERLDGVGETQYF	TGTGCCAGCAGTGAAAGGCTGGACGGGGTAGGGGAGACCCAGTACTTC
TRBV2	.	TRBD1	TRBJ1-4	CASSEETGGFIGEKLFF	TGTGCCAGCAGTGAAGAGACAGGGGGCTTCATCGGTGAAAAACTGTTTTTT
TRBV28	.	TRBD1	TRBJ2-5	CASSSGGTGQETQYF	TGTGCCAGCAGCTCCGGCGGGACAGGGCAAGAGACCCAGTACTTC
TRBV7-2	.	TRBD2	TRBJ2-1	CASSLAPASGSSYNEQFF	TGTGCCAGCAGCTTAGCGCCGGCTAGCGGGTCCTCCTACAATGAGCAGTTCTTC
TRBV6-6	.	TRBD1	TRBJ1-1	CASSYPNRGLTEAFF	TGTGCCAGCAGTTACCCTAACAGGGGGCTCACTGAAGCTTTCTTT